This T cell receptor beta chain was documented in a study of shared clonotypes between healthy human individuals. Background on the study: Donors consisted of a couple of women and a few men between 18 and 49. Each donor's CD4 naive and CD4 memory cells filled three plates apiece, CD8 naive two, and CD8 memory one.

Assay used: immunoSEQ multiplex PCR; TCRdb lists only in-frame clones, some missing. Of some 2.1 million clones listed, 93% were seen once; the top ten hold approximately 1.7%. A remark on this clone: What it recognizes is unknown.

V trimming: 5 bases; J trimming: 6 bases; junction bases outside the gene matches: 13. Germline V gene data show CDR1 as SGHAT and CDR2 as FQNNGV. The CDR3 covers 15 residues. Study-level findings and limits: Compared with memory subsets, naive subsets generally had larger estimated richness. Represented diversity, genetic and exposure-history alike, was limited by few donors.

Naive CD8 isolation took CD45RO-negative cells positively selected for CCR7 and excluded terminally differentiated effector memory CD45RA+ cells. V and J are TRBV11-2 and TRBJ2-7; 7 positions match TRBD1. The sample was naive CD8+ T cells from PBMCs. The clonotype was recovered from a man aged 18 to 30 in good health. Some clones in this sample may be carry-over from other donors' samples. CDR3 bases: TGTGCCAGCAGCACCTTCCGCAGGGGGACGAGCGAGCAGTACTTC. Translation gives CASSTFRRGTSEQYF.